Sequencing of this T cell receptor (beta chain) was carried out in a study of blood T cell repertoires in COVID-19. Study-level background: Acute-phase and convalescent COVID-19 samples originated in the United States, Italy and Spain. T cells, B-cell-depleted T cells, or PBMCs supplied cDNA or gDNA.

Authors' methods: The authors estimated nucleated cell counts from reference gene primer amplification. Assay: immunoSEQ multiplex PCR; the TCRdb copy retains only in-frame clones and omits some. D and trimming come from the DNA, and the V and J calls and clone size come from that table. The repertoire has hundreds of thousands of clones, approximately 88% of them found once; the top ten carry around 6.5%. Seattle patients were enrolled while actively infected and followed longitudinally. The sample taken for sequencing was peripheral blood. The receptor was derived from a woman aged 25-40 years with COVID-19, enrolled during active disease.

This chain's CDR3 is CASSPGGRANTGELFF. As DNA, the CDR3 is TGTGCCAGCAGCCCCGGCGGGAGGGCGAACACCGGGGAGCTGTTTTTT. The chain has TRBV6-2 or TRBV6-3 and TRBJ2-2, with TRBD2 identical over 9 bases. V shed 6 bases, J shed 0 bases, and the junction held 5 bases outside the gene matches. CDR1 and CDR2 (germline): MNHEY, SVGEGT. CDR3 length equals 16 residues.